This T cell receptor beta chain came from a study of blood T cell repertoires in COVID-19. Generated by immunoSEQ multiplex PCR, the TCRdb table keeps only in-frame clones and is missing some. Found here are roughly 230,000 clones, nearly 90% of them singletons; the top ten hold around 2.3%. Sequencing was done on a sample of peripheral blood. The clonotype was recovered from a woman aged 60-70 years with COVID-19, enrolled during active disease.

CDR3: CASSPTGATGELFF. The CDR3 DNA follows: TGTGCCAGCAGCCCGACAGGGGCCACCGGGGAGCTGTTTTTT. The rearrangement uses TRBV3-1 (or the pseudogene TRBV3-2) and TRBJ2-2; the match to TRBD1 covers 8 bases. The V gene's germline CDR1 is LGHDT and CDR2 YNNKEL (reference sequence). There are 14 residues in the CDR3. V was clipped by 4 bases and J by 4 bases; unmatched bases: 2.